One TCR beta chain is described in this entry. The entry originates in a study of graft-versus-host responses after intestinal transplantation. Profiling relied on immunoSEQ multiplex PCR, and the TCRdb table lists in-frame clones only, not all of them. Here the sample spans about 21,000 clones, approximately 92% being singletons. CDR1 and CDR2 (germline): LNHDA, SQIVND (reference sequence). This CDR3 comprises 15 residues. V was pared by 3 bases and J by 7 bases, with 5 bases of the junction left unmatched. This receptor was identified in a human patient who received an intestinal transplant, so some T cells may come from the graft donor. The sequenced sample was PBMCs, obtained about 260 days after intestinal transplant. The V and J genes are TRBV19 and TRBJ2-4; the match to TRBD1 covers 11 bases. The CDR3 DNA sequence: TGTGCCAGTAGTATCGGACAGGGGGCGGGTAACATTCAGTACTTC. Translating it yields CASSIGQGAGNIQYF. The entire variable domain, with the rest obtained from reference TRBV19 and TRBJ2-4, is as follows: DGGITQSPKYLFRKEGQNVTLSCEQNLNHDAMYWYRQDPGQGLRLIYYSQIVNDFQKGDIAEGYSVSREKKESFPLTVTSAQKNPTAFYLCASSIGQGAGNIQYFGAGTRLSVL.